This T cell receptor (beta chain) emerged from a study of T cell changes during pregnancy in multiple sclerosis. Measured with immunoSEQ multiplex PCR; TCRdb has only the in-frame clones, and not every one. Of 36,000 or so clones in the sample, about 88% were seen once. CDR1 and CDR2 (germline): MNHNY, SVGAGI (reference sequence). With V trimmed by 11 bases and J by 7 bases, 13 bases remained unmatched. This CDR3 spans 13 amino acids. This sample comprised CD4+ T cells from peripheral blood mononuclear cells, obtained in the first trimester of pregnancy. The clonotype comes from a female donor with multiple sclerosis, enrolled in a pregnancy study. The chain joins TRBV6-6 to TRBJ1-1; 7 positions match TRBD1. The CDR3 DNA reads as TGTGCCGGCCAAGGGCCGGGACAGCATGAAGCTTTCTTT. It specifies CAGQGPGQHEAFF.